Included here is one T cell receptor (beta chain) sequence, with context. Measured with immunoSEQ multiplex PCR; TCRdb has only the in-frame clones, and not every one. Of over 45,000 clones in the sample, just over 85% were seen once. The CDR3 runs 13 residues. Germline V lookup: CDR1 SGHNT, CDR2 YYREEE (reference sequence). V gave up 4 bases and J gave up 4 bases, with 11 bases separating them. The data stem from a study of T cell clonotyping in hematopoietic cell transplantation. Time point: recipient sample about 28 days before transplant, after cytoreduction. The sequencing used peripheral blood mononuclear cells, collected before stem cell transplant. The rearrangement joins TRBV5-4 to TRBJ2-5; tentatively, D is TRBD1 (6 bases). The sequence was collected from a man aged 55-75 years with biphenotypic leukemia. Some clones in this sample may be carry-over from other donors' samples. DNA of the CDR3: TGTGCCAGCAGCCACAGGGACGGAGAGACCCAGTACTTC. Amino acids: CASSHRDGETQYF.